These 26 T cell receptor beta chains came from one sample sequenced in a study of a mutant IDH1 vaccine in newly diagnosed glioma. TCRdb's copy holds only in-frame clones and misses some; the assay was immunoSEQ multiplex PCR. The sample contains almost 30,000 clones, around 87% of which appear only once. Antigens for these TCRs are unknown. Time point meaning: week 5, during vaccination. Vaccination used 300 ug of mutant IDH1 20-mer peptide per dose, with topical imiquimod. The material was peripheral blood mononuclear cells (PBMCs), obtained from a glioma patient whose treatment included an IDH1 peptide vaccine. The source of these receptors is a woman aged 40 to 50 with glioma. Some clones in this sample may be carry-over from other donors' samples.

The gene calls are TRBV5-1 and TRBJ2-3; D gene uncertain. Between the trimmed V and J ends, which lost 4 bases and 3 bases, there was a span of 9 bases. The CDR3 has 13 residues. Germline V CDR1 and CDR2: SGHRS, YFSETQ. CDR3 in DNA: TGCGCCAGCAGCCCGACCCGGACAGATACGCAGTATTTT. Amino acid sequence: CASSPTRTDTQYF.

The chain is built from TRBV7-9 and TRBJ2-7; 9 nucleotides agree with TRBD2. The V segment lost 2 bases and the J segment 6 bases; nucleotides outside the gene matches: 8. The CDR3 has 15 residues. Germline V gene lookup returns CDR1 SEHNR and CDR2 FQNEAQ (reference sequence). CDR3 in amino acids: CASSLWAGTSREQYF. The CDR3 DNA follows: TGTGCCAGCAGCTTATGGGCGGGGACTAGCCGCGAGCAGTACTTC. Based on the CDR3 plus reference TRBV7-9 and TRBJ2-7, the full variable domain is DTGVSQNPRHKITKRGQNVTFRCDPISEHNRLYWYRQTLGQGPEFLTYFQNEAQLEKSRLLSDRFSAERPKGSFSTLEIQRTEQGDSAMYLCASSLWAGTSREQYFGPGTRLTVT.

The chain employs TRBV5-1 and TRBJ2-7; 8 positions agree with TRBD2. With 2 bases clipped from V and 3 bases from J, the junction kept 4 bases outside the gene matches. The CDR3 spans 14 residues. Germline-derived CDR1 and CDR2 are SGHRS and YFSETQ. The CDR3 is CASSFSGNGYEQYF. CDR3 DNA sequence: TGCGCCAGCAGCTTTAGCGGGAATGGCTACGAGCAGTACTTC.

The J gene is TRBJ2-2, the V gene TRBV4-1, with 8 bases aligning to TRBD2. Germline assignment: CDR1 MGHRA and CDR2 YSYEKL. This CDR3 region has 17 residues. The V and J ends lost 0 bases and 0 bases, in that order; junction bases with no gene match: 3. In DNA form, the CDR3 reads TGCGCCAGCAGCCAAGATGTGCGGGGGGCGAACACCGGGGAGCTGTTTTTT. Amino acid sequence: CASSQDVRGANTGELFF.

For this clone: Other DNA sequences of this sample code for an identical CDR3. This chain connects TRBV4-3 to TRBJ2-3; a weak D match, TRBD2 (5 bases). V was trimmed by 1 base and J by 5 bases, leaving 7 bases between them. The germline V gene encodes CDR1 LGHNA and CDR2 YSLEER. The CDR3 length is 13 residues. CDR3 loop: CASSQAGIDTQYF. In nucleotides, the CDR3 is TGCGCCAGCAGCCAAGCGGGGATAGATACGCAGTATTTT.

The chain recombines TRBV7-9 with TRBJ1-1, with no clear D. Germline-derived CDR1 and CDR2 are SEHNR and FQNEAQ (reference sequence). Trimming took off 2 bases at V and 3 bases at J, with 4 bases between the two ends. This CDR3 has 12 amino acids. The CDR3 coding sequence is TGTGCCAGCAGCTTACCCTACACTGAAGCTTTCTTT. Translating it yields CASSLPYTEAFF.

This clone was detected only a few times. The CDR3 DNA sequence: TGTGCCAGCAGCTTCGGGGCAGACAATCAGCCCCAGCATTTT. Protein product: CASSFGADNQPQHF. This rearrangement joins TRBV7-9 to TRBJ1-5; D possibly corresponds to TRBD1 (5 bases). V was trimmed by 3 bases and J by 3 bases, leaving 9 bases between them. Germline loops: CDR1 SEHNR, CDR2 FQNEAQ (reference sequence). This CDR3 contains 14 residues.

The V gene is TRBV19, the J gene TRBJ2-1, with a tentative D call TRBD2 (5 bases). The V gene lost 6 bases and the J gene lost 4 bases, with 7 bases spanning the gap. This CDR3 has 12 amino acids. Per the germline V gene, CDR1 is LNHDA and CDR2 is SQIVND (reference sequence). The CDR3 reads CASSPGYNEQFF. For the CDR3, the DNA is TGTGCCAGTAGCCCGGGATACAATGAGCAGTTCTTC.

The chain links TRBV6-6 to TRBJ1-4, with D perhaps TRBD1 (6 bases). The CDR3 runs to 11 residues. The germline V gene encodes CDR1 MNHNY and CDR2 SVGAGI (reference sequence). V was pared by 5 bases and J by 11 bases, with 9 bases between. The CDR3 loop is CASSRQEKLFF. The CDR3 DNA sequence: TGTGCCAGCAGTCGACAGGAGAAACTGTTTTTT.

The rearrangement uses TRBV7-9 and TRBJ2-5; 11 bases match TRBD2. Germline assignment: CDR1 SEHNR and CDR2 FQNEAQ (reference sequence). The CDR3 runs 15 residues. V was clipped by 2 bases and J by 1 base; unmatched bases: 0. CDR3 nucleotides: TGTGCCAGCAGCTTACTAGCGGGAGGCCAAGAGACCCAGTACTTC. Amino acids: CASSLLAGGQETQYF. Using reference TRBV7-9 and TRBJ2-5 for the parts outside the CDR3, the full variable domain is DTGVSQNPRHKITKRGQNVTFRCDPISEHNRLYWYRQTLGQGPEFLTYFQNEAQLEKSRLLSDRFSAERPKGSFSTLEIQRTEQGDSAMYLCASSLLAGGQETQYFGPGTRLLVL.

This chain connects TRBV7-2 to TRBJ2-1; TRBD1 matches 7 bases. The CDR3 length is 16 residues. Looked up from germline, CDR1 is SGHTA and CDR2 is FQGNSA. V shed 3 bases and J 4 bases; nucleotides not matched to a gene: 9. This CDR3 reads CASSLSSTGTYNEQFF. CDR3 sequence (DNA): TGTGCCAGCAGCTTGTCCTCGACAGGGACGTACAATGAGCAGTTCTTC.

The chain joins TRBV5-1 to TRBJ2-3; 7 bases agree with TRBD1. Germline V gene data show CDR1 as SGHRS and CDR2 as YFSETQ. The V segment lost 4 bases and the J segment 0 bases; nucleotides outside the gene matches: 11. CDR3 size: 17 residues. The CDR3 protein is CASSQLRQGPSTDTQYF. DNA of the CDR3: TGCGCCAGCAGCCAATTGAGACAGGGCCCCAGCACAGATACGCAGTATTTT.

The CDR3 DNA is TGTGCCAGCAGTAGTGTGAACACTGAAGCTTTCTTT. As protein: CASSSVNTEAFF. This chain connects TRBV28 to TRBJ1-1; no reliable D call. The CDR3 has 12 amino acids. The germline gives CDR1 MDHEN, CDR2 SYDVKM. Trimming took 5 bases from V and 0 from J, leaving 4 bases between them.

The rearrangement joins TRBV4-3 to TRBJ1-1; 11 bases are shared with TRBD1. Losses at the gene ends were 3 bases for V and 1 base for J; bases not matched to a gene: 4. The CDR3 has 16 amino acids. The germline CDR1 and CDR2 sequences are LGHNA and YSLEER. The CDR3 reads CASSQGTGGGNTEAFF. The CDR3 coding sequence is TGCGCCAGCAGCCAGGGGACAGGGGGAGGGAACACTGAAGCTTTCTTT.

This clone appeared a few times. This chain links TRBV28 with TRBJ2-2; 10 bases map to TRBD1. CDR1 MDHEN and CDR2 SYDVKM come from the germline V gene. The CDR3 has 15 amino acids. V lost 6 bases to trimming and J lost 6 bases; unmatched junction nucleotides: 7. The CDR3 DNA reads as TGTGCCAGCAGACGCGGGACAGGGGACGCCGGGGAGCTGTTTTTT. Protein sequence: CASRRGTGDAGELFF.

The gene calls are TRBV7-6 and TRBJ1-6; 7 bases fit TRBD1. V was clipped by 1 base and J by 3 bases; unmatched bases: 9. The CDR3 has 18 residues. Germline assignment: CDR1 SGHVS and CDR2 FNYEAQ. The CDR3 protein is CASSLDPLGGSYNSPLHF. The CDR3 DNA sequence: TGTGCCAGCAGCTTAGATCCCCTAGGGGGCAGCTATAATTCACCCCTCCACTTT.

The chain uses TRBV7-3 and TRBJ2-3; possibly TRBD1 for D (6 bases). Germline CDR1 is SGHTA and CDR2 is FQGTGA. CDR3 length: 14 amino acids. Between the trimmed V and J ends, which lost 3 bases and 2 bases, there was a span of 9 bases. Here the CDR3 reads CASSFTGITDTQYF. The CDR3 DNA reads TGTGCCAGCAGCTTCACAGGGATCACAGATACGCAGTATTTT.

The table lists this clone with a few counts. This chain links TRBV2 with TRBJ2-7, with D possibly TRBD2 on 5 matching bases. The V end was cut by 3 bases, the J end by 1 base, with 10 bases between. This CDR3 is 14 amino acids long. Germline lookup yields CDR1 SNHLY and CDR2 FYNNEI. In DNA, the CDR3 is TGTGCCAGCAGTGATCGAACGGGGTCCTACGAGCAGTACTTC. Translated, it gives CASSDRTGSYEQYF.

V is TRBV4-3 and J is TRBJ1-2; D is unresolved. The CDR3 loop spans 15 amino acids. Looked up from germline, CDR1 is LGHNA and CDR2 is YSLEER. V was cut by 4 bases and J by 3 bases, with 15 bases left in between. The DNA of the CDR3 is TGCGCCAGCAGCCCACGGGTGGGGTCCGACTATGGCTACACCTTC. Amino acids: CASSPRVGSDYGYTF.

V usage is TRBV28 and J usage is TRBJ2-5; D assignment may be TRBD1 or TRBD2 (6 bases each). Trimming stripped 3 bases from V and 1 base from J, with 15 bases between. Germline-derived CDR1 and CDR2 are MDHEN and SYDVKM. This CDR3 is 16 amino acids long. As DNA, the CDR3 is TGTGCCAGCAGTTTCTCGGGAGTACAGGGCCAAGAGACCCAGTACTTC. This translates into CASSFSGVQGQETQYF.

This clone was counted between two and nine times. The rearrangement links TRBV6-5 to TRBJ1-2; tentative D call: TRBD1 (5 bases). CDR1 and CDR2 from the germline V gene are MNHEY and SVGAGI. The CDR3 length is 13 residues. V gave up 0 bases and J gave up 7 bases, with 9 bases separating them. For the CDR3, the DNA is TGTGCCAGCAGTTACTCAAGACAGTCTGGCTACACCTTC. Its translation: CASSYSRQSGYTF.

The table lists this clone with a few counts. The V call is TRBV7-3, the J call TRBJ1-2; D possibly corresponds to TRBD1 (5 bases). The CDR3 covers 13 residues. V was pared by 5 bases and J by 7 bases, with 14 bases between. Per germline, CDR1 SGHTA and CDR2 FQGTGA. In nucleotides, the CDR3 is TGTGCCAGCAGCCTAAGGGAGGGGAGTGGCTACACCTTC. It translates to CASSLREGSGYTF.

The CDR3 reads CASSIGQGPEKLFF. The DNA for the CDR3 is TGTGCCAGTAGTATCGGGCAGGGGCCAGAAAAACTGTTTTTT. This chain connects TRBV19 to TRBJ1-4; D may be TRBD1 (6 bases). Trimming removed 3 bases from V and 8 bases from J, with 13 bases in between. Germline CDR1 is LNHDA and CDR2 is SQIVND (reference sequence). The CDR3 has 14 amino acids.

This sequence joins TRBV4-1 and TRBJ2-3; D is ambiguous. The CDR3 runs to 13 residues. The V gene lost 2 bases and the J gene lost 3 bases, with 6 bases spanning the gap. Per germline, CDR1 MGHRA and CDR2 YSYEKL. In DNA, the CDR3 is TGCGCCAGCAGCCAACGGCTTACAGATACGCAGTATTTT. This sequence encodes CASSQRLTDTQYF.

The CDR3 is CASSQVGGRETQYF. CDR3 sequence (DNA): TGTGCCAGCAGCCAAGTGGGCGGTAGAGAGACCCAGTACTTC. The rearrangement links TRBV14 to TRBJ2-5, with D unresolved. The V gene's germline CDR1 is SGHDN and CDR2 FVKESK. Trimming cost V 1 base and J 4 bases, with 10 bases left between them. The CDR3 is made up of 14 amino acids.

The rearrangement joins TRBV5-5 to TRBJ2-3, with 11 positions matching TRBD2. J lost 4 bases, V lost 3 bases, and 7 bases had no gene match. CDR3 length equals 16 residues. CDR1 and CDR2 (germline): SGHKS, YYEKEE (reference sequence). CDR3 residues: CASSWVAGGTADTQYF. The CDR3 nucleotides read TGTGCCAGCAGCTGGGTAGCGGGAGGGACTGCAGATACGCAGTATTTT.